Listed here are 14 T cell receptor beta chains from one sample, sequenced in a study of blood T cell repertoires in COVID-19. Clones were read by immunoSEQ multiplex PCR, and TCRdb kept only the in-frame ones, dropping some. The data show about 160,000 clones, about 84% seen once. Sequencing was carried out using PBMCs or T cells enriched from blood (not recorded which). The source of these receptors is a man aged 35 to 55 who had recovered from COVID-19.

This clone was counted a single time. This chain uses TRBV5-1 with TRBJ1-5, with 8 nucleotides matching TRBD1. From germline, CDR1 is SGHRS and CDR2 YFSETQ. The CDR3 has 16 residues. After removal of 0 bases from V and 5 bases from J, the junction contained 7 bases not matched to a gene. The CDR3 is CASSLVAGGMDQPQHF. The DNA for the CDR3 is TGCGCCAGCAGCTTGGTTGCAGGGGGCATGGATCAGCCCCAGCATTTT. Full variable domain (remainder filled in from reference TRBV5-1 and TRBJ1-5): KAGVTQTPRYLIKTRGQQVTLSCSPISGHRSVSWYQQTPGQGLQFLFEYFSETQRNKGNFPGRFSGRQFSNSRSEMNVSTLELGDSALYLCASSLVAGGMDQPQHFGDGTRLSIL.

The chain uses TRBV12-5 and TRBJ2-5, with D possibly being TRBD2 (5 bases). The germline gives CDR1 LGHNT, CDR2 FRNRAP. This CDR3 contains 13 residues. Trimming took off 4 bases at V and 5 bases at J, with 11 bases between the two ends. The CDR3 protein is CASGYGIPETQYF. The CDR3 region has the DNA TGTGCTAGTGGTTACGGGATTCCGGAGACCCAGTACTTC.

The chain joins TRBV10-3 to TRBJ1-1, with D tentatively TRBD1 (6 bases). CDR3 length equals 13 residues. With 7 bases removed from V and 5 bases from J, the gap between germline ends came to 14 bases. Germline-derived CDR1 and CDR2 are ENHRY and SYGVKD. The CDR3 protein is CAITGALGTEAFF. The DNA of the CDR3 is TGTGCCATCACAGGGGCTCTGGGAACTGAAGCTTTCTTT.

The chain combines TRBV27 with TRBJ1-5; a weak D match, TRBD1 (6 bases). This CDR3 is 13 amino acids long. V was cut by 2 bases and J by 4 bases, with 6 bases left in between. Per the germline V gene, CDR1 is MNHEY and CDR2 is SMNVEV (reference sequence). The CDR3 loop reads CASSLTGNQPQHF. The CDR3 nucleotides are TGTGCCAGCAGTTTAACAGGGAATCAGCCCCAGCATTTT.

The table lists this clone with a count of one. CDR3 in amino acids: CAISHRDRENEQFF. The CDR3 coding sequence is TGTGCCATCAGCCATCGGGACAGGGAGAATGAGCAGTTCTTC. This chain links TRBV10-3 with TRBJ2-1, with 9 nucleotides matching TRBD1. Germline V lookup: CDR1 ENHRY, CDR2 SYGVKD. The CDR3 loop spans 14 amino acids. Losses at the gene ends were 6 bases for V and 7 bases for J; bases not matched to a gene: 7.

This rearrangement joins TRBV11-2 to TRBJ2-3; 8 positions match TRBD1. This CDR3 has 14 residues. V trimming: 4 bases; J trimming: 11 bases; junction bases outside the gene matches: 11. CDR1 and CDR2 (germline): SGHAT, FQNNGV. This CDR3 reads CASSWGGGQVGQYF. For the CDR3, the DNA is TGTGCCAGCAGCTGGGGTGGGGGACAGGTTGGGCAGTATTTT.

This chain's CDR3 is CASSLPRGGRETQYF. The DNA of the CDR3 is TGTGCCAGCAGTTTACCCCGGGGGGGTAGGGAGACCCAGTACTTC. The gene calls are TRBV27 and TRBJ2-5; 8 bases fit TRBD2. The CDR3 runs to 15 residues. Trimming took 2 bases from V and 5 from J; bases not matched to a gene: 7. Germline assignment: CDR1 MNHEY and CDR2 SMNVEV (reference sequence).

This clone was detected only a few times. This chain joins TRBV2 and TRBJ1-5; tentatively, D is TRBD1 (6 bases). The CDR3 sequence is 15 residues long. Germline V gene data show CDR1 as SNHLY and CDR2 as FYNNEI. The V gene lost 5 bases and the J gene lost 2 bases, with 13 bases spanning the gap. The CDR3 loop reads CASSKTGNGNQPQHF. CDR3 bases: TGTGCCAGCAGTAAAACAGGGAATGGCAATCAGCCCCAGCATTTT. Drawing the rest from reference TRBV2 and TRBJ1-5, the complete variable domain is EPEVTQTPSHQVTQMGQEVILRCVPISNHLYFYWYRQILGQKVEFLVSFYNNEISEKSEIFDDQFSVERPDGSNFTLKIRSTKLEDSAMYFCASSKTGNGNQPQHFGDGTRLSIL.

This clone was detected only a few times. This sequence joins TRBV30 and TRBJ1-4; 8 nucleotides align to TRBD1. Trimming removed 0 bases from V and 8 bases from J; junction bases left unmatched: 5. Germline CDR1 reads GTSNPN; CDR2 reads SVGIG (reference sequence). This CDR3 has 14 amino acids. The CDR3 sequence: CAWSVGAGGEKLFF. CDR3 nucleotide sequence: TGTGCCTGGAGTGTCGGGGCAGGGGGCGAAAAACTGTTTTTT. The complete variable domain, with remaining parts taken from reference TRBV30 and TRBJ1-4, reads SQTIHQWPATLVQPVGSPLSLECTVEGTSNPNLYWYRQAAGRGLQLLFYSVGIGQISSEVPQNLSASRPQDRQFILSSKKLLLSDSGFYLCAWSVGAGGEKLFFGSGTQLSVL.

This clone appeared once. The CDR3 nucleotides read TGTGCCAGCAGCGTAGCCGGGGACAGGGGTGTCCATGGCTACACCTTC. Translating it yields CASSVAGDRGVHGYTF. This sequence joins TRBV9 and TRBJ1-2, with 10 bases lining up with TRBD1. CDR3 length: 16 amino acids. CDR1 and CDR2 from the germline V gene are SGDLS and YYNGEE. J lost 6 bases, V lost 0 bases, and 8 bases had no gene match.

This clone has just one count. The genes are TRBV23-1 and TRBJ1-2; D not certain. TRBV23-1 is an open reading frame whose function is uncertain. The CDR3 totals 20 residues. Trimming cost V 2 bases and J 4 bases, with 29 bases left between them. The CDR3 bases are TGCGCCAGCAGTCAAAAAGTTTGCAAGGGAGGCGCAACCACCCCCTATGGCTACACCTTC. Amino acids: CASSQKVCKGGATTPYGYTF.

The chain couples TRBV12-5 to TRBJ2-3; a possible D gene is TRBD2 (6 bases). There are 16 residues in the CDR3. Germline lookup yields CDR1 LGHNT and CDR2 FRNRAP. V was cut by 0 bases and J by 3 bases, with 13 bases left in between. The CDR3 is CASGLVSGPRTDTQYF. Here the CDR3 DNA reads TGTGCTAGTGGTTTGGTAAGCGGGCCTCGGACAGATACGCAGTATTTT.

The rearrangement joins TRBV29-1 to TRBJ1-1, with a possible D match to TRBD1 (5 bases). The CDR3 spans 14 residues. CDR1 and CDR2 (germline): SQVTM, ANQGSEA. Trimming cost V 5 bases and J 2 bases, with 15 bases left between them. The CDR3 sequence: CSVRRGERNTEAFF. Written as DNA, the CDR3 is TGCAGCGTTCGTAGGGGCGAAAGAAACACTGAAGCTTTCTTT.

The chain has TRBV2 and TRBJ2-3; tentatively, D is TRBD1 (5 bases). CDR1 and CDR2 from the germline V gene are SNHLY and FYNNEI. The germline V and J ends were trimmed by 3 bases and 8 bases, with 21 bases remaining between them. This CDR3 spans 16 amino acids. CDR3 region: CASSDQAGQAWGTQYF. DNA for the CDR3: TGTGCCAGCAGTGATCAGGCAGGACAAGCATGGGGTACGCAGTATTTT.